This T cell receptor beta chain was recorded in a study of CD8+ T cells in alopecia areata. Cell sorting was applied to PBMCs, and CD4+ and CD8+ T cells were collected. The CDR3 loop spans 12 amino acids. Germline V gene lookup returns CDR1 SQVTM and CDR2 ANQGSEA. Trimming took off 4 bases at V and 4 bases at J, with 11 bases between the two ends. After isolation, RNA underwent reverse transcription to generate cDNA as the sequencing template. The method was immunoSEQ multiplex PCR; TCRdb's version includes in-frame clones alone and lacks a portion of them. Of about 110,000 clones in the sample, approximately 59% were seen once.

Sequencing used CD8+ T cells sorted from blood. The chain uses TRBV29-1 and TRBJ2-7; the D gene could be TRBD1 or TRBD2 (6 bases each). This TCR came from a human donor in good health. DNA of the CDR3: TGCAGCGTTGCCACGGGGGCGTACGAGCAGTACTTC. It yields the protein CSVATGAYEQYF.